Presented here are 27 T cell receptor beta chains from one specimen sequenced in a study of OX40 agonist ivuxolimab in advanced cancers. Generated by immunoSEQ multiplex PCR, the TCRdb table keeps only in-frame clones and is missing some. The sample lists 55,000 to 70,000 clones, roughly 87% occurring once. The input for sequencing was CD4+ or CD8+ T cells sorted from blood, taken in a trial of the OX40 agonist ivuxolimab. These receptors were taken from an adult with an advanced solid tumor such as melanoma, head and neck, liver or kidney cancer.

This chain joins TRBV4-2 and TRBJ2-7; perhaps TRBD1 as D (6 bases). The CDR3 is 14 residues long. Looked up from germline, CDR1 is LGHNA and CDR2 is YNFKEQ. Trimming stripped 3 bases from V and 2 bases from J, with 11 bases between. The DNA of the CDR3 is TGTGCCAGCAGCCACCCGGGACAACCCTACGAGCAGTACTTC. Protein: CASSHPGQPYEQYF.

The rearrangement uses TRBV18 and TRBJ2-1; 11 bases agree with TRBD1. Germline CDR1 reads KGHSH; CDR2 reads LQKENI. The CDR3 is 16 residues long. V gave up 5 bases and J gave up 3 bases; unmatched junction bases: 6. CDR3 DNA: TGTGCCAGCTCAGATCGGACAGGGGGCTACTACAATGAGCAGTTCTTC. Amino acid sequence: CASSDRTGGYYNEQFF. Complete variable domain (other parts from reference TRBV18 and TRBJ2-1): NAGVMQNPRHLVRRRGQEARLRCSPMKGHSHVYWYRQLPEEGLKFMVYLQKENIIDESGMPKERFSAEFPKEGPSILRIQQVVRGDSAAYFCASSDRTGGYYNEQFFGPGTRLTVL.

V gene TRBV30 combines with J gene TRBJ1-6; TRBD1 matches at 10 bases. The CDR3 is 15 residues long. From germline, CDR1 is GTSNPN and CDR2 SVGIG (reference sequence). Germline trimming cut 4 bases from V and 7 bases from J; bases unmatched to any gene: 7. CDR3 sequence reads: CAWNLLGQGNSPLHF. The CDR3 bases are TGTGCCTGGAATCTTTTGGGACAGGGGAATTCACCCCTCCACTTT.

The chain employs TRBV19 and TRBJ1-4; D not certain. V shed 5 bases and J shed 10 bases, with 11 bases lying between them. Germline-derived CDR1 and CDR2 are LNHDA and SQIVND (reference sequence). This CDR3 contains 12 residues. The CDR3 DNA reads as TGTGCCAGTAGTTCAAGATGGGGAAAACTGTTTTTT. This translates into CASSSRWGKLFF.

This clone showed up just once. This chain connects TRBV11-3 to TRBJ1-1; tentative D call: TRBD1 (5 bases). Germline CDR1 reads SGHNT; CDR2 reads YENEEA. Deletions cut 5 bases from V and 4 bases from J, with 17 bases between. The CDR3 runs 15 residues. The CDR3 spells CASSPQGGVSTEAFF. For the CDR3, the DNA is TGTGCCAGCAGCCCTCAGGGTGGTGTGAGCACTGAAGCTTTCTTT.

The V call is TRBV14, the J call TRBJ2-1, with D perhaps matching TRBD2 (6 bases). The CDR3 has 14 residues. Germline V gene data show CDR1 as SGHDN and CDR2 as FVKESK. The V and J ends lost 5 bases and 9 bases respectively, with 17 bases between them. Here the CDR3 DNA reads TGTGCCAGCAGCGCTCTAGCGCGGGTTTCTGAGCAGTTCTTC. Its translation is CASSALARVSEQFF.

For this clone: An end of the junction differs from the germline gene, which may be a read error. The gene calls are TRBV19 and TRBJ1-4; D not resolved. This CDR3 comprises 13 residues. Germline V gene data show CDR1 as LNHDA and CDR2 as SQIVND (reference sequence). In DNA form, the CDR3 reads TGTGCCAGTAGTCCTGGGTCCTATGAAAAGCTGTTTTTT. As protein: CASSPGSYEKLFF.

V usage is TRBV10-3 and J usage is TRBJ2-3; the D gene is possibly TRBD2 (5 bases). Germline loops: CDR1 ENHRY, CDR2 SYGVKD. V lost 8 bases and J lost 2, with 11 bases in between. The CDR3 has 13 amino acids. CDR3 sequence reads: CAIAGPATDTQYF. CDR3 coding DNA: TGTGCCATCGCGGGTCCGGCCACAGATACGCAGTATTTT.

The DNA for the CDR3 is TGTGCCAGCAGCGGAGGGGGGAGGGACACTGAAGCTTTCTTT. This sequence encodes CASSGGGRDTEAFF. The V call is TRBV27, the J call TRBJ1-1, with D possibly being TRBD1 (6 bases). Germline V gene data show CDR1 as MNHEY and CDR2 as SMNVEV (reference sequence). The CDR3 is made up of 14 amino acids. V gave up 6 bases and J gave up 3 bases, with 14 bases separating them.

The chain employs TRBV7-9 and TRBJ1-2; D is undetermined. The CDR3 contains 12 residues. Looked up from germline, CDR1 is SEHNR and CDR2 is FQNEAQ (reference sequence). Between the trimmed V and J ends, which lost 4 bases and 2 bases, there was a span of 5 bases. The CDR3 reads CASSYRNYGYTF. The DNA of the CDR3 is TGTGCCAGCAGCTACCGCAACTATGGCTACACCTTC. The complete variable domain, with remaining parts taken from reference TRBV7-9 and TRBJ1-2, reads DTGVSQNPRHKITKRGQNVTFRCDPISEHNRLYWYRQTLGQGPEFLTYFQNEAQLEKSRLLSDRFSAERPKGSFSTLEIQRTEQGDSAMYLCASSYRNYGYTFGSGTRLTVV.

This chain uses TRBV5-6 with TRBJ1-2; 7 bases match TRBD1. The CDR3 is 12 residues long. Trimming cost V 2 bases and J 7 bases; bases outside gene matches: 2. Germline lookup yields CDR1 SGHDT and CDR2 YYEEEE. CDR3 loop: CASSLTGVGYTF. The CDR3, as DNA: TGTGCCAGCAGCTTAACAGGGGTTGGCTACACCTTC.

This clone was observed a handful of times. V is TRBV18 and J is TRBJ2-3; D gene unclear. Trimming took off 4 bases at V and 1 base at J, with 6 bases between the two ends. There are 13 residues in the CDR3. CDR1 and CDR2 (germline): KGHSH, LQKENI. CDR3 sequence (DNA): TGTGCCAGCTCACTCTCCCGCACAGATACGCAGTATTTT. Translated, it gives CASSLSRTDTQYF.

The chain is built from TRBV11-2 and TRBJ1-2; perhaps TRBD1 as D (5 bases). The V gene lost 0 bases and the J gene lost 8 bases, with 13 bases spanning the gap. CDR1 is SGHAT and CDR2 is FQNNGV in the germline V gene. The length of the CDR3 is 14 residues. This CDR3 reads CASSLEHGAGGYTF. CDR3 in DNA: TGTGCCAGCAGCTTAGAACACGGGGCCGGAGGCTACACCTTC.

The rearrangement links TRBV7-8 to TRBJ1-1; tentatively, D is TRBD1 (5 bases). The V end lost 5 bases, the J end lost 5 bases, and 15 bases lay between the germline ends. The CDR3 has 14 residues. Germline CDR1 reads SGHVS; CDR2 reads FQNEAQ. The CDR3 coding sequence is TGTGCCAGCAGCCTCTCAGGGAAAGTGACTGAAGCTTTCTTT. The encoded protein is CASSLSGKVTEAFF.

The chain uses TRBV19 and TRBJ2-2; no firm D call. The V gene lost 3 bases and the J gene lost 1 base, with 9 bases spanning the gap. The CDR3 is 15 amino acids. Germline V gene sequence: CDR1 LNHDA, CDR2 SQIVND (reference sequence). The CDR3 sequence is CASSIPAVNTGELFF. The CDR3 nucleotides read TGTGCCAGTAGTATTCCGGCGGTGAACACCGGGGAGCTGTTTTTT.

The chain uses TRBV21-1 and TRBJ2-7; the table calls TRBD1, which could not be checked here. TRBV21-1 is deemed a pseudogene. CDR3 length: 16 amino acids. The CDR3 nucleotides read TGTGCCAGCAGCAAAGTCAATCAGGGGGACTCCTACGAGCAGTACTTC. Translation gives CASSKVNQGDSYEQYF.

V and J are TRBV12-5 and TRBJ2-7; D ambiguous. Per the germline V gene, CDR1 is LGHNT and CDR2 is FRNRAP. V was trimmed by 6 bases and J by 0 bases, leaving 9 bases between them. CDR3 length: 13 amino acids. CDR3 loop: CASGSGGSYEQYF. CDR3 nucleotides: TGTGCTAGTGGATCCGGCGGCTCCTACGAGCAGTACTTC.

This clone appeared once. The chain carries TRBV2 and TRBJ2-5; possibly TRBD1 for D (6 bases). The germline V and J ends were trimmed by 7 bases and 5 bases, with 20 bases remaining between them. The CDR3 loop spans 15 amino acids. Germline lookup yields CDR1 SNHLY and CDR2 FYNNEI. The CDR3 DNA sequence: TGTGCCAGCAAGGCAAGAACAGGGAGCGAGGAGACCCAGTACTTC. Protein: CASKARTGSEETQYF.

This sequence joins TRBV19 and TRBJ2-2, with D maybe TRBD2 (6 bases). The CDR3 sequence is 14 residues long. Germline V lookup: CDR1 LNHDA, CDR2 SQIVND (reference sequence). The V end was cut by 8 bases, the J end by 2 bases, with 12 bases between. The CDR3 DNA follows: TGTGCCAGTTGCGGAGGGGCAAACACCGGGGAGCTGTTTTTT. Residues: CASCGGANTGELFF.

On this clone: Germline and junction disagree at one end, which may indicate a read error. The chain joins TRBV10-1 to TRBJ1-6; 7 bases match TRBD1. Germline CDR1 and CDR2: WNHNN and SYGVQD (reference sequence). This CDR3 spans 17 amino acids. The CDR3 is CARSEVPGQKDNSPLHF. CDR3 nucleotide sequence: TGCGCCAGAAGTGAGGTACCGGGACAGAAGGATAATTCACCCCTCCACTTT.

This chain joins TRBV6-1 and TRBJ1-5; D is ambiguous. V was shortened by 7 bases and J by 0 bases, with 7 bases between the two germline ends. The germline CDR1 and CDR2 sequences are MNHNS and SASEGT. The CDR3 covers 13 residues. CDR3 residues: CASKPYSNQPQHF. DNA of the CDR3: TGTGCCAGCAAGCCGTATAGCAATCAGCCCCAGCATTTT.

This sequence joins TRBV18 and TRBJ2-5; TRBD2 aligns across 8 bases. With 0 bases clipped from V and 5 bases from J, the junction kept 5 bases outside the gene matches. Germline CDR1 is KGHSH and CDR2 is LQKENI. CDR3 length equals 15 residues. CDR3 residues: CASSPPSGAAETQYF. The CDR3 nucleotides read TGTGCCAGCTCACCACCTAGCGGGGCAGCGGAGACCCAGTACTTC.

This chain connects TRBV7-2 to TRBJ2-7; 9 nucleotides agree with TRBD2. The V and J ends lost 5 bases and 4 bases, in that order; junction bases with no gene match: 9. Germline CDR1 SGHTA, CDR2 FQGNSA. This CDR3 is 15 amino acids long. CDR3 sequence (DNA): TGTGCCAGCAGCCGGCCGGGCGGGGGGGATTACGAGCAGTACTTC. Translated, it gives CASSRPGGGDYEQYF.

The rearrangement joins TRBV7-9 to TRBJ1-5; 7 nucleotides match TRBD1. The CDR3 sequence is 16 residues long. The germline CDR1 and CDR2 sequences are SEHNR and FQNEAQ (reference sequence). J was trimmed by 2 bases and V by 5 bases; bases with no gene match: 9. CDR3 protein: CASSATGASGNQPQHF. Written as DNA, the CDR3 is TGTGCCAGCAGCGCTACAGGGGCTTCGGGCAATCAGCCCCAGCATTTT.

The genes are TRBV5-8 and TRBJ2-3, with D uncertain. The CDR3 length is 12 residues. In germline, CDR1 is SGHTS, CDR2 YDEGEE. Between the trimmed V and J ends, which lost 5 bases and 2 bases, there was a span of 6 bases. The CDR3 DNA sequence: TGTGCCAGCAGTCTGTACACAGATACGCAGTATTTT. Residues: CASSLYTDTQYF.

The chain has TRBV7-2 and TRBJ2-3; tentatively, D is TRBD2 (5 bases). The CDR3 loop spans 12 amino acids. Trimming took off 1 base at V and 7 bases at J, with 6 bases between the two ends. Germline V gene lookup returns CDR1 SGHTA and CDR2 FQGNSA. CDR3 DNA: TGTGCCAGCAGCTTAGGGGAGCATACGCAGTATTTT. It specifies CASSLGEHTQYF.

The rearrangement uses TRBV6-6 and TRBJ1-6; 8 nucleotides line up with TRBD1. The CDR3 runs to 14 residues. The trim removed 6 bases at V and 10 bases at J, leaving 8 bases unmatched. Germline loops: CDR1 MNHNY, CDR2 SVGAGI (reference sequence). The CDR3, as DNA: TGTGCCAGCAGCCTACAGGGGGGGTACTCACCCCTCCACTTT. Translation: CASSLQGGYSPLHF.